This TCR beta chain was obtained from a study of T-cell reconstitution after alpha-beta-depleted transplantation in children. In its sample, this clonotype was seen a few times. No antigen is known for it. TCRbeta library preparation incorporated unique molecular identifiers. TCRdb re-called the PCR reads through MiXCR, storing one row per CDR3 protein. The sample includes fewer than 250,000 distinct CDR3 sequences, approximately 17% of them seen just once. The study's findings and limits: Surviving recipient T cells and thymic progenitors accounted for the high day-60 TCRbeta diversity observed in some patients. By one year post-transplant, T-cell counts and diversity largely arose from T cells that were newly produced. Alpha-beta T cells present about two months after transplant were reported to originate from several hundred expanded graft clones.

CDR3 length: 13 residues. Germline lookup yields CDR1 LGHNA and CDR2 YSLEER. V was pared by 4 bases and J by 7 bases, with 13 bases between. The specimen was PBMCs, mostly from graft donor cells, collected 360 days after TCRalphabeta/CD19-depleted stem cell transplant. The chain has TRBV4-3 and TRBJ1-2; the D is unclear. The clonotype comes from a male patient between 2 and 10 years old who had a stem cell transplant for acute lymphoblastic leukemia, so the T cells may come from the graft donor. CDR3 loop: CASSRTDNGGYTF. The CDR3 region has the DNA TGCGCCAGCAGCCGAACGGATAACGGTGGCTACACCTTC.